This TCR beta chain was sequenced in a study of spatial heterogeneity in lung cancer. Study outcomes and limitations: Compared with follow-up, resection was when ubiquitous expanded tumor TCRs appeared in blood more.

Indicated time point: sample taken at primary tumor resection. V lost 5 bases and J lost 6, with 8 bases in between. The CDR3 contains 11 residues. Germline V lookup: CDR1 MNHEY, CDR2 SVGAGI. This clonotype was counted many times. The antigen is undetermined. TCRdb reanalysed the 5' RACE reads using MiXCR and keeps one entry per CDR3 protein. The profile shows over 45,000 distinct CDR3 sequences, less than 6% of them singletons. The V call is TRBV6-5, the J call TRBJ2-7; D remains ambiguous. The clonotype comes from a male donor with early-stage non-small cell lung cancer. Sequences were derived from PBMCs, sampled at surgery. CDR3 sequence reads: CASSKQSEQYF. CDR3 bases: TGTGCCAGCAGTAAGCAAAGCGAGCAGTACTTC.